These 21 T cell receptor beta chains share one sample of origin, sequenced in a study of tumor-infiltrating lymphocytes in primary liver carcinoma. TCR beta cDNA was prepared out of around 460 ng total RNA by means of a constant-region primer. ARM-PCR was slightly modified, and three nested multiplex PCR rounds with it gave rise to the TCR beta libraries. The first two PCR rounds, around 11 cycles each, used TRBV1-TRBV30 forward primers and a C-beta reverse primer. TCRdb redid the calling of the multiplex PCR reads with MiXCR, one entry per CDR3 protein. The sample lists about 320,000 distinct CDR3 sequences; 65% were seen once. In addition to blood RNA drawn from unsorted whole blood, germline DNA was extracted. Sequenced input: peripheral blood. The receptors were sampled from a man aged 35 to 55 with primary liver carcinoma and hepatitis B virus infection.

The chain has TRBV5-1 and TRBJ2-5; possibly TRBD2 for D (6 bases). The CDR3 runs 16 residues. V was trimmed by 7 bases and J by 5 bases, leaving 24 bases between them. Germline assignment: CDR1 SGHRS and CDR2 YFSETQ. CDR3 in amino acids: CASSPIPGTAGETQYF. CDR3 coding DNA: TGCGCCAGCTCACCTATCCCCGGCACGGCGGGGGAGACCCAGTACTTC.

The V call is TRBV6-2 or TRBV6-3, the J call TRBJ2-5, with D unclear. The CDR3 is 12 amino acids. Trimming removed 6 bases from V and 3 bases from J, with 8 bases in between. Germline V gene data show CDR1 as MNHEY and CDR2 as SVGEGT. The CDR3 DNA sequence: TGTGCCAGCAGCACAGAAGAAGAGACCCAGTACTTC. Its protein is CASSTEEETQYF.

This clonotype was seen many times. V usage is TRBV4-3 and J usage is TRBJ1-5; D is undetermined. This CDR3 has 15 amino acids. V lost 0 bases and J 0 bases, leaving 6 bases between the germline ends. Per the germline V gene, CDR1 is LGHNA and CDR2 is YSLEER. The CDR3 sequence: CASSQESSSNQPQHF. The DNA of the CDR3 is TGCGCCAGCAGCCAAGAAAGCAGTAGCAATCAGCCCCAGCATTTT.

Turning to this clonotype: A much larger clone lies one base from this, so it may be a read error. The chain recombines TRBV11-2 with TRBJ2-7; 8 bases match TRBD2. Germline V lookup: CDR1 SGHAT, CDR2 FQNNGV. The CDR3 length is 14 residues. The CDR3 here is CANSTGLVPYEQYF. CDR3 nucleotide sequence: TGTGCCAACAGCACGGGACTAGTCCCCTACGAGCAGTACTTC.

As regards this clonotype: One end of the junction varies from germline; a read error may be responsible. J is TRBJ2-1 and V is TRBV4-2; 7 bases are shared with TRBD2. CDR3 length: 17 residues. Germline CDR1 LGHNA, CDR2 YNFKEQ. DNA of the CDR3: TGTGCCAGCAGCCCAGGACTAGTGGGAGGCTCCTACAATGAGGAGTTCTTC. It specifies CASSPGLVGGSYNEEFF.

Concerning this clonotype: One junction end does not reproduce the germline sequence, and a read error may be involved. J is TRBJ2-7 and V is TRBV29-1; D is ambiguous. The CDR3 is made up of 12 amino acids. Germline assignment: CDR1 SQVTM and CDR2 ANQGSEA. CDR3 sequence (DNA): TGTAGCATCATATTAGGGTCCTACGAGCAGTACTTC. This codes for CSIILGSYEQYF.

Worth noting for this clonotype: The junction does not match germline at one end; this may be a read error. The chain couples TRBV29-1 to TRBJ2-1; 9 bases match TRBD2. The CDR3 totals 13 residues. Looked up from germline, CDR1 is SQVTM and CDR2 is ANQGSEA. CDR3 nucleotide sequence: TGCAGCTCCGGGACTAGCAACTGGAATGGGCAGATCTTC. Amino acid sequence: CSSGTSNWNGQIF.

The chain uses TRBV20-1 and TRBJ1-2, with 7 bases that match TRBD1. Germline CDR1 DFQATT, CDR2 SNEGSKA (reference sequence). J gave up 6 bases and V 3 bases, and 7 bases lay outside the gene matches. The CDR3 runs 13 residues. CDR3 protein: CSARAGTANGYTF. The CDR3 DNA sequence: TGCAGTGCTAGGGCTGGGACAGCGAATGGCTACACCTTC.

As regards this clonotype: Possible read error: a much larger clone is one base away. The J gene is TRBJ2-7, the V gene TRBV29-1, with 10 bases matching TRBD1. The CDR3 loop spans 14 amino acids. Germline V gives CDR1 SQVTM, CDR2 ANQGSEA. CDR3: CSVRPGQGSYEQCF. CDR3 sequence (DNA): TGCAGCGTTAGACCGGGACAGGGGAGCTACGAGCAGTGCTTC.

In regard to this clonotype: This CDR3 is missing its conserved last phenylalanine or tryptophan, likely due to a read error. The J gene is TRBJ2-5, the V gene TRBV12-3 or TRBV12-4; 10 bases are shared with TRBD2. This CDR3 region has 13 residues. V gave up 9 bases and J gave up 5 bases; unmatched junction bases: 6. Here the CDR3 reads CASLLAGVETQYL. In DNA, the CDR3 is TGTGCCAGTTTGCTAGCGGGAGTGGAGACCCAGTACCTC.

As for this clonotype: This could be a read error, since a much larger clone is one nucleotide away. Written as DNA, the CDR3 is TGTGCCAGCAGCTTGGAAGGAGATGCGCAGTATTTT. As protein: CASSLEGDAQYF. The rearrangement joins TRBV5-4 to TRBJ2-3; D unclear. CDR3 size: 12 residues. The germline gives CDR1 SGHNT, CDR2 YYREEE (reference sequence).

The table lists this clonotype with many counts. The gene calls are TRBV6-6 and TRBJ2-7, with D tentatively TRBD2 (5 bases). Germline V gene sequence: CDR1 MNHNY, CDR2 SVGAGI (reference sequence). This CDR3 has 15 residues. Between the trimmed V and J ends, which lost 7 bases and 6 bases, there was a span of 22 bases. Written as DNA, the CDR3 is TGTGCCAGCACCTACGGGGTCGGGCAGAAGGTCGAGCAGTACTTC. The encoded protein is CASTYGVGQKVEQYF.

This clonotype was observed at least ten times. DNA for the CDR3: TGCAGCCCCATTTCCTACAATGAGCAGTTCTTC. Translating gives CSPISYNEQFF. The chain carries TRBV29-1 and TRBJ2-1; the D is unclear. This CDR3 has 11 residues. CDR1 is SQVTM and CDR2 is ANQGSEA in the germline V gene. The germline V and J ends were trimmed by 8 bases and 1 base, with 6 bases remaining between them.

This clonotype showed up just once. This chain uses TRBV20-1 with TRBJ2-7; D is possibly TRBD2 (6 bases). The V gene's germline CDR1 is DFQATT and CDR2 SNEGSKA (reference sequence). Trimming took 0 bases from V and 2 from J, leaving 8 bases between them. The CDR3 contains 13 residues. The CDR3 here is CSARDGGPYEQYF. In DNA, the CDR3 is TGCAGTGCTAGAGATGGAGGGCCCTACGAGCAGTACTTC.

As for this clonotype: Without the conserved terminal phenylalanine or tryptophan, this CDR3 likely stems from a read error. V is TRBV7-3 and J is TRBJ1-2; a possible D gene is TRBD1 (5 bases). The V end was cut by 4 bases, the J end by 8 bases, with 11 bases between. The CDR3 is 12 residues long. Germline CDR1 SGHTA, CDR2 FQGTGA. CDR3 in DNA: TGTGCCAGCAGCTCGGGACGCGTGGGCTACACCTTA. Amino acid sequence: CASSSGRVGYTL.

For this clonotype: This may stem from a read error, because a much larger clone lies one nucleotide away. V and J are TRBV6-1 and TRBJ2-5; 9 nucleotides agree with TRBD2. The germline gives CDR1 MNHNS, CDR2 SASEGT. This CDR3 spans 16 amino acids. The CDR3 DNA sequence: TGTACCAGCAGTGAAGGGACTAGCAGGGAGGGAGAGACCCAGTACTTC. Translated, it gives CTSSEGTSREGETQYF.

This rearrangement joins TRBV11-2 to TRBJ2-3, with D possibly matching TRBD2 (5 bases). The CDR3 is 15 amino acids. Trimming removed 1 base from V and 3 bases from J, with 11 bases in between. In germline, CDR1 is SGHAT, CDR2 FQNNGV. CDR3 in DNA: TGTGCCAGCAGCTTAGCGATGGGAGAGACAGATACGCAGTATTTT. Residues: CASSLAMGETDTQYF.

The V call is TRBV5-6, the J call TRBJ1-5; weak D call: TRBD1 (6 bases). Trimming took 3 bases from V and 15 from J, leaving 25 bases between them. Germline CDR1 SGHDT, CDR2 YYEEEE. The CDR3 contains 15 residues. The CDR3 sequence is CASSSTWGGDQFRHF. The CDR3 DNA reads TGTGCCAGCAGCTCTACTTGGGGGGGCGATCAGTTCCGGCATTTT.

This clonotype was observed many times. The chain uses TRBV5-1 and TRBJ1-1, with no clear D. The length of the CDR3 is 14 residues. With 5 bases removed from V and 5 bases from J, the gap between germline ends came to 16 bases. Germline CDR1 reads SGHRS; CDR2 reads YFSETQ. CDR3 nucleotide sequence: TGCGCCAGCAGACTTGGACCCAGGATAACTGAAGCTTTCTTT. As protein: CASRLGPRITEAFF. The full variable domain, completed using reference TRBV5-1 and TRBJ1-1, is KAGVTQTPRYLIKTRGQQVTLSCSPISGHRSVSWYQQTPGQGLQFLFEYFSETQRNKGNFPGRFSGRQFSNSRSEMNVSTLELGDSALYLCASRLGPRITEAFFGQGTRLTVV.

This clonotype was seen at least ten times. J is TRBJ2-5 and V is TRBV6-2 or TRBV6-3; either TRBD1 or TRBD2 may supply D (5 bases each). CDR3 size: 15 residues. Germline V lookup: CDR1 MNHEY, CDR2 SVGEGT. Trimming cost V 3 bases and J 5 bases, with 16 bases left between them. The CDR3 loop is CASSYIGTAWETQYF. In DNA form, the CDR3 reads TGTGCCAGCAGTTATATCGGGACCGCTTGGGAGACCCAGTACTTC.

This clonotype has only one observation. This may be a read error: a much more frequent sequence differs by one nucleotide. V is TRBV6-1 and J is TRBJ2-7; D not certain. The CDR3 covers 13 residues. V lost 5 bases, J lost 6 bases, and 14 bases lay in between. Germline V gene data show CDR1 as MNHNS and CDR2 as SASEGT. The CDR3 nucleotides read TGTGCCAGCAGTTCGATCCCTACCGGCGAGCAGTACTTC. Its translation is CASSSIPTGEQYF.